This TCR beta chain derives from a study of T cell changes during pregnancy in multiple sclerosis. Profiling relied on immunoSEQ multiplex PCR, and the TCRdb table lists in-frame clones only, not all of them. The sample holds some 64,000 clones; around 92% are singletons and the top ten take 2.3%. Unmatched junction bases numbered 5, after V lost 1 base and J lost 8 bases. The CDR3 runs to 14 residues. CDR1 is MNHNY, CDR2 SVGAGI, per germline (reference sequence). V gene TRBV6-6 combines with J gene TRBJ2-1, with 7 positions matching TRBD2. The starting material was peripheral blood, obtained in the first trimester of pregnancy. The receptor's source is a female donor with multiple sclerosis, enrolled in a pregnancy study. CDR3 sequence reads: CASSYFGTNDEQFF. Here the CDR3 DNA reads TGTGCCAGCAGTTACTTCGGGACTAACGATGAGCAGTTCTTC.